This T cell receptor (beta chain) was sequenced during a study of T cells in Graves' hyperthyroidism and ophthalmopathy. Study as a whole: Specimen type is peripheral blood, collected at initial diagnosis prior to any treatment. Study results and limitations: Ophthalmopathy onset followed model prediction by a median about 6.9 months.

Germline V gene sequence: CDR1 SQVTM, CDR2 ANQGSEA. This CDR3 spans 12 amino acids. Trimming removed 1 base at V and 6 bases at J, with 9 bases between. It was RNA transcripts that yielded the amplified TCR beta CDR3 regions. A first-round RT-PCR of the TCR CDR3 used the HTBI primer set. From the multiplex PCR reads, TCRdb called clonotypes with MiXCR, one entry per CDR3 protein. Here the sample spans a few hundred thousand distinct CDR3 sequences, approximately 13% being singletons. To note about this clonotype: The antigen is undetermined.

J is TRBJ1-1 and V is TRBV29-1, with a weak D call TRBD1 (6 bases). This TCR came from a woman between 18 and 29 years old with Graves' hyperthyroidism. Source material: blood. CDR3 nucleotide sequence: TGCAGCGTTGAAGGGGGGGGCCCTGAAGCTTTCTTT. This encodes CSVEGGGPEAFF.